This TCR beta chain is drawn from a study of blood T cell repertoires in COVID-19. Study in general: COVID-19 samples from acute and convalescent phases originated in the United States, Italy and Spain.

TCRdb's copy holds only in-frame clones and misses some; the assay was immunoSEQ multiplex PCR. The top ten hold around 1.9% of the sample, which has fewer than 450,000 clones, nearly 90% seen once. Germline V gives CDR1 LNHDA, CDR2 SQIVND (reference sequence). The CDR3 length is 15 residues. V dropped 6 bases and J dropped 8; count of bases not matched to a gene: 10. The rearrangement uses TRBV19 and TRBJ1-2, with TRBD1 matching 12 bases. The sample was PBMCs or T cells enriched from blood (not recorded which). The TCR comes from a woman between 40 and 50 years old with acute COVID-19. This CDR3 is CASRDTGTGGHGYTF. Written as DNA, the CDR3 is TGTGCCAGTAGGGACACCGGGACAGGGGGCCACGGCTACACCTTC.